Below, 27 T cell receptor beta chains from the same sample are listed, as sequenced in a study of T-cell reconstitution after alpha-beta-depleted transplantation in children. TCRbeta library construction was performed incorporating unique molecular identifiers. TCRdb fed the PCR reads into MiXCR, producing one record per CDR3 protein. The data show about 1,000,000 distinct CDR3 sequences, less than 30% seen once. Material: PBMCs, mostly from graft donor cells, obtained 360 days after TCRalphabeta/CD19-depleted stem cell transplant. Source of these receptors: a boy younger than two who had a stem cell transplant for SCID, so the T cells may come from the graft donor.

The chain employs TRBV27 and TRBJ1-6; D perhaps matches TRBD1 (5 bases). The germline V gene encodes CDR1 MNHEY and CDR2 SMNVEV (reference sequence). Trimming cost V 3 bases and J 11 bases, with 11 bases left between them. The length of the CDR3 is 13 residues. The CDR3 region is CASSFRQPPPLHF. CDR3 sequence (DNA): TGTGCCAGCAGTTTTAGACAGCCCCCACCCCTCCACTTT.

This clonotype appeared a few times. V gene TRBV12-3 or TRBV12-4 combines with J gene TRBJ2-2, with D perhaps TRBD1 (5 bases). The V end was cut by 6 bases, the J end by 1 base, with 12 bases between. The length of the CDR3 is 15 residues. CDR3 in DNA: TGTGCCAGCAGCCTACTTACAGGGAACACCGGGGAGCTGTTTTTT. This translates into CASSLLTGNTGELFF.

This clonotype was seen more than once but under ten times. The rearrangement joins TRBV5-1 to TRBJ2-3; a possible D gene is TRBD2 (5 bases). The CDR3 contains 12 residues. V was shortened by 5 bases and J by 6 bases, with 10 bases between the two germline ends. Germline-derived CDR1 and CDR2 are SGHRS and YFSETQ. In DNA form, the CDR3 reads TGCGCCAGCAGAGCAGAGGGTGATACGCAGTATTTT. It codes for CASRAEGDTQYF.

The rearrangement links TRBV4-3 to TRBJ2-7, with D possibly being TRBD2 (6 bases). Germline lookup yields CDR1 LGHNA and CDR2 YSLEER. Trimming shortened V by 1 base and J by 7 bases, and 14 bases separated the two germline ends. This CDR3 is 14 amino acids long. CDR3 in amino acids: CASSQGGAAGEQYF. CDR3 nucleotides: TGCGCCAGCAGCCAAGGCGGGGCCGCGGGAGAGCAGTACTTC.

This clonotype came up a few times. The chain joins TRBV5-1 to TRBJ1-1; perhaps TRBD1 as D (5 bases). V lost 1 base to trimming and J lost 4 bases, with 23 bases between them. The CDR3 has 18 amino acids. Germline V lookup: CDR1 SGHRS, CDR2 YFSETQ. The CDR3 spells CASSLRGGHTEWGTEAFF. The CDR3 coding sequence is TGCGCCAGCAGCTTGCGCGGCGGACACACAGAATGGGGCACTGAAGCTTTCTTT. Drawing the rest from reference TRBV5-1 and TRBJ1-1, the complete variable domain is KAGVTQTPRYLIKTRGQQVTLSCSPISGHRSVSWYQQTPGQGLQFLFEYFSETQRNKGNFPGRFSGRQFSNSRSEMNVSTLELGDSALYLCASSLRGGHTEWGTEAFFGQGTRLTVV.

This clonotype has more than one count but fewer than ten. The CDR3 is CATSDSASGQNTGELFF. CDR3 nucleotides: TGTGCCACCAGTGATTCGGCTAGCGGCCAGAACACCGGGGAGCTGTTTTTT. The chain employs TRBV24-1 and TRBJ2-2, with TRBD2 matching 7 bases. CDR3 length equals 17 residues. The germline gives CDR1 KGHDR, CDR2 SFDVKD. V lost 2 bases to trimming and J lost 1 base; unmatched junction nucleotides: 6.

The chain recombines TRBV20-1 with TRBJ1-3; 9 bases line up with TRBD1. This CDR3 spans 13 amino acids. V lost 7 bases and J lost 4; bases outside the gene matches: 5. Germline lookup yields CDR1 DFQATT and CDR2 SNEGSKA (reference sequence). The CDR3 DNA sequence: TGCAGTGTCCGACAGGGGGACGGAAACACCATATATTTT. It translates to CSVRQGDGNTIYF.

This sequence joins TRBV29-1 and TRBJ1-5, with unresolved D. From germline, CDR1 is SQVTM and CDR2 ANQGSEA. CDR3 length: 12 residues. The DNA for the CDR3 is TGCAACAGACCGCGCTACAATCAGCCCCAGCATTTT. The encoded protein is CNRPRYNQPQHF.

The chain links TRBV7-2 to TRBJ2-7; D possibly matches TRBD1 or TRBD2 (7 bases each). V was shortened by 3 bases and J by 3 bases, with 18 bases between the two germline ends. This CDR3 has 16 amino acids. Germline values: CDR1 SGHTA, CDR2 FQGNSA. The CDR3 reads CASSLGGTVGGYEQYF. Written as DNA, the CDR3 is TGTGCCAGCAGCTTGGGGGGGACAGTAGGTGGCTACGAGCAGTACTTC. The variable domain in full, completed from reference TRBV7-2 and TRBJ2-7, reads GAGVSQSPSNKVTEKGKDVELRCDPISGHTALYWYRQSLGQGLEFLIYFQGNSAPDKSGLPSDRFSAERTGGSVSTLTIQRTQQEDSAVYLCASSLGGTVGGYEQYFGPGTRLTVT.

The V and J genes are TRBV29-1 and TRBJ2-7; D is possibly TRBD2 (6 bases). The CDR3 has 15 amino acids. Germline assignment: CDR1 SQVTM and CDR2 ANQGSEA. V lost 5 bases to trimming and J lost 0 bases, with 17 bases between them. CDR3 protein: CSVTPVSGSSYEQYF. CDR3 sequence (DNA): TGCAGCGTTACGCCCGTTAGCGGTAGCTCCTACGAGCAGTACTTC.

This clonotype was found once. This chain links TRBV5-5 with TRBJ2-7, with D perhaps TRBD2 (5 bases). Trimming cost V 2 bases and J 3 bases, with 12 bases left between them. The CDR3 has 14 amino acids. CDR1 and CDR2 from the germline V gene are SGHKS and YYEKEE (reference sequence). CDR3 in amino acids: CASSFPEEFYEQYF. For the CDR3, the DNA is TGTGCCAGCAGCTTTCCGGAGGAGTTCTACGAGCAGTACTTC.

A few counts support this clonotype. This chain uses TRBV4-3 with TRBJ2-7; weak D call: TRBD1 (6 bases). V was pared by 3 bases and J by 0 bases, with 15 bases between. The CDR3 spans 16 residues. Germline loops: CDR1 LGHNA, CDR2 YSLEER. The CDR3 coding sequence is TGCGCCAGCAGCCATGGGACATCCCTCAGCTCCTACGAGCAGTACTTC. Protein sequence: CASSHGTSLSSYEQYF.

The table lists this clonotype with a few counts. The CDR3 loop is CSARLRDRRTDTQYF. The DNA for the CDR3 is TGCAGTGCTAGACTAAGGGACAGACGCACAGATACGCAGTATTTT. The chain links TRBV20-1 to TRBJ2-3; the match to TRBD1 covers 7 bases. This CDR3 has 15 amino acids. Per germline, CDR1 DFQATT and CDR2 SNEGSKA (reference sequence). Trimming removed 2 bases from V and 1 base from J; junction bases left unmatched: 6.

This sequence joins TRBV2 and TRBJ1-1; possible D gene TRBD1, 5 bases. Trimming cost V 0 bases and J 5 bases, with 10 bases left between them. Germline V gene lookup returns CDR1 SNHLY and CDR2 FYNNEI. This CDR3 comprises 14 residues. CDR3 DNA sequence: TGTGCCAGCAGTGAAGCGGGGGGAAAAACTGAAGCTTTCTTT. Translation: CASSEAGGKTEAFF.

The chain uses TRBV20-1 and TRBJ2-3, with 7 bases matching TRBD1. J lost 0 bases, V lost 6 bases, and 9 bases had no gene match. Per the germline V gene, CDR1 is DFQATT and CDR2 is SNEGSKA (reference sequence). This CDR3 has 15 residues. The CDR3 nucleotides are TGCAGTGCGGAAACAGGGGACACTAGCACAGATACGCAGTATTTT. Its translation: CSAETGDTSTDTQYF.

The chain uses TRBV18 and TRBJ2-5; a weak D match, TRBD2 (5 bases). Trimming cost V 2 bases and J 3 bases, with 10 bases left between them. The CDR3 length is 14 residues. In germline, CDR1 is KGHSH, CDR2 LQKENI. The CDR3, as DNA: TGTGCCAGCTCACCAACTAGACCGGAAGAGACCCAGTACTTC. Amino acid sequence: CASSPTRPEETQYF.

This sequence joins TRBV6-2 or TRBV6-3 and TRBJ1-2; D call uncertain. The CDR3 has 16 amino acids. Deletions cut 2 bases from V and 2 bases from J, with 15 bases between. Per germline, CDR1 MNHEY and CDR2 SVGEGT. This CDR3 reads CASSYGNGYWNYGYTF. The CDR3 bases are TGTGCCAGCAGTTACGGGAATGGGTATTGGAACTATGGCTACACCTTC.

This chain uses TRBV12-3 or TRBV12-4 with TRBJ1-1, with D possibly TRBD1 on 5 matching bases. The V end was cut by 3 bases, the J end by 2 bases, with 16 bases between. The CDR3 spans 16 residues. The CDR3, as DNA: TGTGCCAGCAGTTTCTTCCCGGCAGGGCTAAACACTGAAGCTTTCTTT. This codes for CASSFFPAGLNTEAFF.

The chain employs TRBV9 and TRBJ2-5; no reliable D call. V lost 0 bases and J 2 bases, leaving 8 bases between the germline ends. The CDR3 sequence is 14 residues long. Germline loops: CDR1 SGDLS, CDR2 YYNGEE. The DNA of the CDR3 is TGTGCCAGCAGCGTAGGAGCTGGGCAAGAGACCCAGTACTTC. As protein: CASSVGAGQETQYF.

There are a few counts of this clonotype. The chain is built from TRBV12-3 or TRBV12-4 and TRBJ2-1, with D perhaps TRBD1 (5 bases). Trimming removed 2 bases from V and 4 bases from J, with 12 bases in between. This CDR3 has 15 amino acids. The chain's CDR3 is CASSLRAGKYNEQFF. CDR3 nucleotides: TGTGCCAGCAGTTTAAGGGCAGGGAAATACAATGAGCAGTTCTTC.

The chain is built from TRBV7-2 and TRBJ2-3; D remains unclear. Trimming left V 4 bases short and J 0 bases short, with 17 bases between. This CDR3 comprises 17 residues. CDR1 SGHTA and CDR2 FQGNSA come from the germline V gene. Here the CDR3 reads CASSSVGPLSSTDTQYF. CDR3 nucleotide sequence: TGTGCCAGCAGCTCCGTTGGTCCGCTCTCTAGCACAGATACGCAGTATTTT.

The rearrangement links TRBV2 to TRBJ2-3, with 12 bases that match TRBD2. J lost 2 bases, V lost 8 bases, and 8 bases had no gene match. Germline V CDR1 and CDR2: SNHLY, FYNNEI. This CDR3 spans 16 amino acids. In nucleotides, the CDR3 is TGTGCCAGCGTCCCTAGCGGGGGGGCTATCACAGATACGCAGTATTTT. This translates into CASVPSGGAITDTQYF.

The V gene is TRBV27, the J gene TRBJ1-1; maybe TRBD1 (5 bases). The CDR3 length is 17 residues. Germline V gene lookup returns CDR1 MNHEY and CDR2 SMNVEV (reference sequence). The ends were cut back, 1 base at V and 2 bases at J, with 17 bases in the middle. The CDR3 bases are TGTGCCAGCAGTTTATGGGGATCCGGGACGCTCAACACTGAAGCTTTCTTT. It yields the protein CASSLWGSGTLNTEAFF.

The chain recombines TRBV19 with TRBJ1-1; possibly TRBD1 for D (5 bases). Germline CDR1 and CDR2: LNHDA and SQIVND (reference sequence). The CDR3 has 15 amino acids. Trimming stripped 1 base from V and 7 bases from J, with 16 bases between. The DNA for the CDR3 is TGTGCCAGTAGTATAGCGAATGGGGGTAGCAGTGAAGCTTTCTTT. This sequence encodes CASSIANGGSSEAFF.

This clonotype has just a few counts. The chain carries TRBV24-1 and TRBJ2-1; tentative D call: TRBD2 (6 bases). CDR3 length equals 16 residues. V lost 4 bases and J lost 6, with 18 bases in between. Germline CDR1 KGHDR, CDR2 SFDVKD. CDR3 coding DNA: TGTGCCACCAGTGACCTCCGGGACTCGGGATCCAATGAGCAGTTCTTC. This sequence encodes CATSDLRDSGSNEQFF.

This clonotype showed up just a few times. The CDR3: CASRWWGTDTQYF. The CDR3 DNA reads TGTGCCAGCAGGTGGTGGGGCACAGATACGCAGTATTTT. The rearrangement links TRBV5-6 to TRBJ2-3; D is ambiguous. The V end lost 5 bases, the J end lost 1 base, and 8 bases lay between the germline ends. The CDR3 has 13 residues. The germline CDR1 and CDR2 sequences are SGHDT and YYEEEE.

The V call is TRBV18, the J call TRBJ2-1; D not certain. The V end was cut by 2 bases, the J end by 4 bases, with 12 bases between. This CDR3 has 15 amino acids. CDR1 and CDR2 from the germline V gene are KGHSH and LQKENI. As DNA, the CDR3 is TGTGCCAGCTCACCAACGGGCTTAGTTTACAATGAGCAGTTCTTC. Its translation is CASSPTGLVYNEQFF.